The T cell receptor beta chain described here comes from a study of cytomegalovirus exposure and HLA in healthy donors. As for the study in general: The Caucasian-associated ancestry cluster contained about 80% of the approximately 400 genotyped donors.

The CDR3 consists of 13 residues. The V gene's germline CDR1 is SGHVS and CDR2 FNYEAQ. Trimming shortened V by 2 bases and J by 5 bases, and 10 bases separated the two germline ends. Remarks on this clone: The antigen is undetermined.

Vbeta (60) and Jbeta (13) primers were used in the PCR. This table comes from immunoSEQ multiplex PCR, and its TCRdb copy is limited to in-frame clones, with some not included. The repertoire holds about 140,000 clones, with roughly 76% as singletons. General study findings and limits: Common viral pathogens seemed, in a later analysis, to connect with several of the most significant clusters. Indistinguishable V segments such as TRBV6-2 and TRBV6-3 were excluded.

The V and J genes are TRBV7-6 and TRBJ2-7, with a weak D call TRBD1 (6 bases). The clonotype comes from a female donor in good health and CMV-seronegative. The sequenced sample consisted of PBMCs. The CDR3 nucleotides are TGTGCCAGCAGCTTAAACAGGGATCACGAGCAGTACTTC. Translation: CASSLNRDHEQYF. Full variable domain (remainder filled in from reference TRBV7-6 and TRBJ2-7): GAGVSQSPRYKVTKRGQDVALRCDPISGHVSLYWYRQALGQGPEFLTYFNYEAQQDKSGLPNDRFSAERPEGSISTLTIQRTEQRDSAMYRCASSLNRDHEQYFGPGTRLTVT.